This T cell receptor beta chain derives from a study of blood T cell repertoires in COVID-19. Unmatched junction bases numbered 7, after V lost 4 bases and J lost 0 bases. In germline, CDR1 is SGHVS, CDR2 FNYEAQ. This CDR3 has 17 residues. The table came from immunoSEQ multiplex PCR; TCRdb's copy has only in-frame clones and leaves some out. Of around 100,000 clones in the sample, about 86% were seen once. This TCR was recovered from a human donor in a cohort sampled during active COVID-19. The J gene is TRBJ1-3, the V gene TRBV7-6; TRBD1 agrees at 9 bases. Material for sequencing was peripheral blood. CDR3 nucleotide sequence: TGTGCCAGCAGCTCATATCCGACAGGGGGCTCTGGAAACACCATATATTTT. It codes for CASSSYPTGGSGNTIYF.